These 21 T cell receptor beta chains share one sample of origin, sequenced in a study of response to subunit inactivated influenza vaccine. TCRdb redid the calling of the RT-PCR reads with MiXCR, one entry per CDR3 protein. Altogether 450,000 to 600,000 distinct CDR3 sequences are present, more than 15% being singletons, with the ten largest covering roughly 3%. Sequenced material: CD4+ T cells sorted from PBMCs, taken less than 25 months after vaccination. Receptor source: a man aged 45 to 70 who received an inactivated influenza vaccine.

This clonotype was detected many times. The chain recombines TRBV20-1 with TRBJ2-7; weak D call: TRBD1 (5 bases). The V end was cut by 5 bases, the J end by 5 bases, with 16 bases between. The length of the CDR3 is 13 residues. In germline, CDR1 is DFQATT, CDR2 SNEGSKA (reference sequence). In DNA form, the CDR3 reads TGCAGTGCTGCCGCCGACAGATTGGACGAGCAGTACTTC. Its translation is CSAAADRLDEQYF.

The rearrangement uses TRBV9 and TRBJ2-3; 11 bases agree with TRBD2. The V gene end was trimmed by 0 bases and the J gene end by 4 bases; junction bases not matched to a gene: 7. Per germline, CDR1 SGDLS and CDR2 YYNGEE. This CDR3 comprises 17 residues. DNA for the CDR3: TGTGCCAGCAGCGTAGGATTAGCGGGGGGGTCTGCAGATACGCAGTATTTT. Protein sequence: CASSVGLAGGSADTQYF.

This rearrangement joins TRBV5-1 to TRBJ1-5, with a weak D call TRBD1 (5 bases). The CDR3 is 14 residues long. Germline loops: CDR1 SGHRS, CDR2 YFSETQ. The V and J ends lost 4 bases and 5 bases respectively, with 13 bases between them. In DNA form, the CDR3 reads TGCGCCAGCAGCCCCGGGACCGCTTATCAGCCCCAGCATTTT. It yields the protein CASSPGTAYQPQHF.

J is TRBJ2-3 and V is TRBV7-6, with 7 positions matching TRBD1. V lost 5 bases, J lost 6 bases, and 11 bases stayed unmatched. The length of the CDR3 is 15 residues. CDR1 is SGHVS and CDR2 is FNYEAQ in the germline V gene. The CDR3 DNA reads TGTGCCAGCAGCAAACGGACAGGCTCAGAGGATACGCAGTATTTT. This sequence encodes CASSKRTGSEDTQYF.

The gene calls are TRBV7-2 and TRBJ1-5; perhaps TRBD1 as D (6 bases). Germline V gene data show CDR1 as SGHTA and CDR2 as FQGNSA. This CDR3 spans 16 amino acids. Trimming cost V 5 bases and J 2 bases, with 16 bases left between them. The CDR3 loop reads CASSLSGTTGNQPQHF. In nucleotides, the CDR3 is TGTGCCAGCAGCCTGTCTGGGACAACTGGCAATCAGCCCCAGCATTTT.

In this sample, this clonotype turned up a few times. The DNA for the CDR3 is TGCGCCAGCAGCTTGGAGGGTGAAGGAGCTTTCTTT. It yields the protein CASSLEGEGAFF. The chain couples TRBV5-1 to TRBJ1-1; D not resolved. The germline V gene has CDR1 SGHRS and CDR2 YFSETQ. The V end was cut by 0 bases, the J end by 10 bases, with 10 bases between. The CDR3 loop spans 12 amino acids.

The rearrangement uses TRBV4-3 and TRBJ1-5; D possibly corresponds to TRBD1 (5 bases). The CDR3 runs to 13 residues. Germline CDR1 LGHNA, CDR2 YSLEER. V was cut by 1 base and J by 4 bases, with 5 bases left in between. The CDR3 spells CASSQGQNQPQHF. Written as DNA, the CDR3 is TGCGCCAGCAGCCAAGGACAGAATCAGCCCCAGCATTTT.

The chain recombines TRBV12-3 or TRBV12-4 with TRBJ1-1; TRBD1 matches at 10 bases. CDR3 length equals 14 residues. After removal of 5 bases from V and 9 bases from J, the junction contained 9 bases not matched to a gene. CDR3 bases: TGTGCCAGCAGTATCAACCCGGGACAGGGGAAAGCTTTCTTT. Translating gives CASSINPGQGKAFF.

The chain combines TRBV7-8 with TRBJ2-5; D ambiguous. Trimming removed 2 bases from V and 4 bases from J, with 8 bases in between. Germline V gene lookup returns CDR1 SGHVS and CDR2 FQNEAQ. The CDR3 is 13 residues long. The CDR3 bases are TGTGCCAGCAGCTTACCCCAAAGAGAGACCCAGTACTTC. Its translation is CASSLPQRETQYF.

The V and J genes are TRBV7-2 and TRBJ2-3; 9 bases line up with TRBD2. Trimming at V came to 5 bases and at J to 0 bases, leaving 9 bases not matched to a gene. CDR1 and CDR2 from the germline V gene are SGHTA and FQGNSA. The CDR3 sequence is 17 residues long. This CDR3 reads CASSASGSGSSTDTQYF. The CDR3 DNA is TGTGCCAGCAGCGCCTCGGGTAGCGGGAGTAGCACAGATACGCAGTATTTT.

In its sample, this clonotype was seen many times. V gene TRBV6-6 combines with J gene TRBJ2-2; D not resolved. This CDR3 comprises 11 residues. CDR1 MNHNY and CDR2 SVGAGI come from the germline V gene (reference sequence). V lost 5 bases to trimming and J lost 9 bases, with 7 bases between them. CDR3: CASSHERELFF. Written as DNA, the CDR3 is TGTGCCAGCAGTCACGAGAGGGAGCTGTTTTTT.

The gene calls are TRBV20-1 and TRBJ2-1, with 10 bases fitting TRBD2. The CDR3 is 12 amino acids. V gave up 7 bases and J gave up 7 bases; unmatched junction bases: 4. Per germline, CDR1 DFQATT and CDR2 SNEGSKA (reference sequence). CDR3 DNA sequence: TGCAGTGTGAGCGGGAGGGTAAATGAGCAGTTCTTC. Residues: CSVSGRVNEQFF.

A single count supports this clonotype. J is TRBJ1-2 and V is TRBV18; D uncertain. V was cut by 2 bases and J by 6 bases, with 13 bases left in between. The CDR3 loop spans 14 amino acids. Germline V gene lookup returns CDR1 KGHSH and CDR2 LQKENI. The CDR3 DNA is TGTGCCAGCTCACCAAGTCTGGTTGCAGATGGCTACACCTTC. Translated, it gives CASSPSLVADGYTF.

A few counts support this clonotype. V gene TRBV9 combines with J gene TRBJ2-1, with no clear D. Trimming took 2 bases from V and 5 from J, leaving 14 bases between them. Germline loops: CDR1 SGDLS, CDR2 YYNGEE. This CDR3 contains 15 residues. This CDR3 is CASSVMGIVNNEQFF. The DNA for the CDR3 is TGTGCCAGCAGCGTGATGGGCATCGTCAACAATGAGCAGTTCTTC.

This clonotype occurred many times. V and J are TRBV7-9 and TRBJ2-4, with D hard to call. This CDR3 has 14 amino acids. Germline V lookup: CDR1 SEHNR, CDR2 FQNEAQ (reference sequence). Trimming took off 1 base at V and 0 bases at J, with 4 bases between the two ends. The CDR3 spells CASSLDLAKNIQYF. CDR3 nucleotide sequence: TGTGCCAGCAGCTTAGATTTAGCCAAAAACATTCAGTACTTC.

Note on this clonotype: The CDR3 end shows no conserved phenylalanine or tryptophan, and so a read error is likely. The DNA is left out, because the CDR3 cannot be placed on it with certainty; the CDR3 is given as TCRdb lists it. V is TRBV5-8 and J is TRBJ2-4; TRBD1, the table's D call, was not compared with the DNA. Counting both end residues, the CDR3 totals 13 amino acids. Per the germline V gene, CDR1 is SGHTS and CDR2 is YDEGEE. CDR3 in amino acids: CASSLLRGALSGL.

This clonotype has only a few counts. The chain is built from TRBV20-1 and TRBJ1-1, with 7 nucleotides matching TRBD1. Germline trimming cut 0 bases from V and 5 bases from J; bases unmatched to any gene: 9. CDR1 is DFQATT, CDR2 SNEGSKA, per germline (reference sequence). The CDR3 has 15 residues. CDR3 nucleotide sequence: TGCAGTGCTAGAGATCCCCGACAGGGTGGTACTGAAGCTTTCTTT. It encodes CSARDPRQGGTEAFF.

This clonotype turned up a few times. The J gene is TRBJ2-3, the V gene TRBV4-3; 8 bases map to TRBD1. The CDR3 contains 16 residues. V trimming: 1 base; J trimming: 7 bases; junction bases outside the gene matches: 10. Germline V lookup: CDR1 LGHNA, CDR2 YSLEER. The CDR3 here is CASSQARGTGGNTQYF. CDR3 DNA: TGCGCCAGCAGCCAAGCACGAGGAACAGGGGGGAATACGCAGTATTTT.

The chain carries TRBV9 and TRBJ2-1; 10 nucleotides line up with TRBD2. V lost 0 bases, J lost 6 bases, and 3 bases stayed unmatched. The CDR3 extends over 15 amino acids. The germline gives CDR1 SGDLS, CDR2 YYNGEE. The CDR3 DNA reads as TGTGCCAGCAGCGTAGAGGCTAGCGGGAGCAATGAGCAGTTCTTC. It encodes CASSVEASGSNEQFF.

The chain couples TRBV20-1 to TRBJ2-1, with TRBD2 as a possible D gene (6 bases). The CDR3 is made up of 14 amino acids. V gave up 7 bases and J gave up 2 bases, with 15 bases separating them. Per the germline V gene, CDR1 is DFQATT and CDR2 is SNEGSKA (reference sequence). The CDR3: CSEYHGGAYNEQFF. The CDR3, as DNA: TGCAGTGAATACCACGGGGGAGCCTACAATGAGCAGTTCTTC.

This rearrangement joins TRBV19 to TRBJ1-4; D possibly corresponds to TRBD1 (5 bases). This CDR3 is 13 amino acids long. Trimming took off 8 bases at V and 6 bases at J, with 13 bases between the two ends. Germline assignment: CDR1 LNHDA and CDR2 SQIVND (reference sequence). The CDR3 protein is CASGGLRDEKLFF. Here the CDR3 DNA reads TGTGCCAGTGGGGGACTTAGGGATGAAAAACTGTTTTTT.